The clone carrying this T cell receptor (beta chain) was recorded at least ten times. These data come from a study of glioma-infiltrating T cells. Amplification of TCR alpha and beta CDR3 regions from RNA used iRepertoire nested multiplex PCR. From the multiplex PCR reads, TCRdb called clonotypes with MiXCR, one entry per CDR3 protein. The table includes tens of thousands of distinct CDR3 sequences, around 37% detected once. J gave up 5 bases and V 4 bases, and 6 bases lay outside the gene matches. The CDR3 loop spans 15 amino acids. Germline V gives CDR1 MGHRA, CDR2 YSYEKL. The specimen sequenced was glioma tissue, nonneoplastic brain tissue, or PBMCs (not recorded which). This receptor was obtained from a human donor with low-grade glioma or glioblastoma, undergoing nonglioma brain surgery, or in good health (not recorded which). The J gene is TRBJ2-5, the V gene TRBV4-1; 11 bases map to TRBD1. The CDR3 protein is CASSPGQGAHETQYF. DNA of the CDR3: TGCGCCAGCAGCCCAGGACAGGGGGCCCACGAGACCCAGTACTTC.